This T cell receptor (beta chain) appears in the sequencing data of a study of response to subunit inactivated influenza vaccine. TCRdb re-analysed the RT-PCR reads in MiXCR, keeping a single row per CDR3 protein. The sample has about 540,000 distinct CDR3 sequences; less than 25% are singletons. Per the germline V gene, CDR1 is DFQATT and CDR2 is SNEGSKA (reference sequence). CDR3 length: 15 amino acids. The junction had 8 bases not matched to a gene; V was cut back by 4 bases and J by 2 bases. This clonotype was counted only a few times. These data also formed part of another study, on T cells expressing NK-cell markers. That study adds: TCR beta cDNA was generated via 5'RACE template switching incorporating UMIs. Seven of eight sequenced donors tested HCMV-seropositive; one tested seronegative. Sorting in several experiments was restricted by an anti-gamma-delta TCR antibody to alpha-beta TCR T cells. The contribution of dominant NKG2C+ clonotypes to CD8+ T cells in roughly 6 donors was about 1.0-7.5%.

The receptor was isolated from a man aged 45-65 years who received an inactivated influenza vaccine. The rearrangement joins TRBV20-1 to TRBJ2-3; 8 bases align to TRBD2. This specimen consisted of CD4+ T cells sorted from PBMCs, obtained 12 days after vaccination. The CDR3 region is CSANLRGGHTDTQYF. The CDR3 nucleotides read TGCAGTGCTAATCTACGGGGGGGCCACACAGATACGCAGTATTTT.